This T cell receptor (beta chain) was obtained from a study of neurological immune-mediated disorders. TCRdb redid the calling of the 5' RACE reads with MiXCR, one entry per CDR3 protein. Of more than 35,000 distinct CDR3 sequences in the sample, over 6% were seen once. V was clipped by 4 bases and J by 0 bases, with 10 bases between them. The V gene's germline CDR1 is SGHRS and CDR2 YFSETQ. This CDR3 is 15 amino acids long. This clonotype was found many times. The specimen was CD4+ T cells from blood. This TCR derives from a woman aged 40 to 50 in good health. This sequence joins TRBV5-1 and TRBJ2-2; no clear D gene. CDR3 in amino acids: CASSVERPNTGELFF. The CDR3 nucleotides read TGCGCCAGCAGCGTGGAGAGACCGAACACCGGGGAGCTGTTTTTT.